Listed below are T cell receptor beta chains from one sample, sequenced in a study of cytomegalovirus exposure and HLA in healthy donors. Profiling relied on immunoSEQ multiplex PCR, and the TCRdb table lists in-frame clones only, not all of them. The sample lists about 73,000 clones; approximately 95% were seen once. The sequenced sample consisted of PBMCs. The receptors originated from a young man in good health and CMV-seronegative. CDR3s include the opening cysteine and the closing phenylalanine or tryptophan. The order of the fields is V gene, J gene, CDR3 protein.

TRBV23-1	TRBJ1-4	CASSQSRGLVGSTLEKLFF
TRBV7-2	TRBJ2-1	CASSLAAYEQFF
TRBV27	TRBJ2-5	CASSPTGLAGGTGETQYF
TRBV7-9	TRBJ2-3	CASSPRTSGGLSTDTQYF
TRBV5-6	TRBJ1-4	CASSLSGGEKLFF
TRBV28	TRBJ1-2	CASSGGQSYGYTF
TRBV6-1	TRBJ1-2	CASSDRDTSNYGYTF
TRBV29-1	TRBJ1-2	CSVRTGDYGYTF
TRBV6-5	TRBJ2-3	CASSLAGGRTDTQYF
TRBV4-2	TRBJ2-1	CASSQDGGTGKYEQFF
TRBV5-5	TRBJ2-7	CASSFTGTGLVGSYEQYF
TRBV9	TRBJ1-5	CASSRGFRQPQHF
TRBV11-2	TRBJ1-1	CASSLPGYGTEAFF
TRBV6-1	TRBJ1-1	CASSERENTEAFF
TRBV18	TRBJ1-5	CASSPVIGLGNQPQHF
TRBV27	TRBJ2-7	CASSVGDEQYF
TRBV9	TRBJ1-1	CASSVDSGGGTEAFF
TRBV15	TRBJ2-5	CATSRETGGRETQYF
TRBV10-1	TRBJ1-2	CASWGIGEGYGYTF
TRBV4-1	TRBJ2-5	CASSQVNSKETQYF
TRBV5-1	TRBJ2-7	CASSLGGGPNVHEQYF
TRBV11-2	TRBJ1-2	CASSSGGGYGYTF
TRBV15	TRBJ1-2	CATSRDIGSAGSYGYTF
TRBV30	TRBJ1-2	CAWSGTGSAGYTF
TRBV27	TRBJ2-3	CASSRTSDTDTQYF
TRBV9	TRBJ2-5	CASSVGLASQTQYF
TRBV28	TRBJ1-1	CASSSRGPTEAFF
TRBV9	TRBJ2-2	CASSDSGGLAGELFF
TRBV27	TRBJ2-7	CASSPRTDWEQYF
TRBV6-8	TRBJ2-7	CASSHRQGGSYEQYF
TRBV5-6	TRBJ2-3	CASSETSGGTDTQYF
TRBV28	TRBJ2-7	CASRKQGAWSGEQYF
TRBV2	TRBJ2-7	CASSGETGFSYGQYF
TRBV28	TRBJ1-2	CATFEQGTGGYTF
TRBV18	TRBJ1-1	CASSPGALNTEAFF
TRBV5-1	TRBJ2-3	CASRSGTVVSDTQYF
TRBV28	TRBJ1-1	CASSLGGSQSEAFF
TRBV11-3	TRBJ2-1	CASSPGGRGNEQFF
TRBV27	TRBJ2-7	CASSLRTDSYEQYF
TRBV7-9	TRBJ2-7	CASSRGDYEQYF
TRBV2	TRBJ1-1	CASTMKSEAFF
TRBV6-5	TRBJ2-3	CASSYGTGARRETQYF
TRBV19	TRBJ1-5	CASSLFPTGNQPQHF
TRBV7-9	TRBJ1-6	CASSLAPGQRNSPLHF
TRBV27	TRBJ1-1	CASSLTGATEAFF
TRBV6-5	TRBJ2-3	CASSYSGTGVYTQYF
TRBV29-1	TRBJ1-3	CSVLSRGMRNTIYF
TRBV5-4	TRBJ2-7	CASSSPAGPYEQYF
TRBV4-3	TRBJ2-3	CASSQDLGGGPLDTQYF
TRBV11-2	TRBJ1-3	CASSPPGTGGNTIYF
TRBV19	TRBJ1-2	CASSILGRDYGYTF
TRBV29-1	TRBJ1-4	CSVDDGEVGNEKLFF